This T cell receptor beta chain was recovered during a study of blood T cell repertoires in COVID-19. Authors' analysis steps: From reference gene primer amplification, estimates of nucleated cell counts were derived. Measured with immunoSEQ multiplex PCR; TCRdb has only the in-frame clones, and not every one. The V and J calls and clone size were taken over from that table, and D and trimming were inferred from the DNA. The sample holds over 130,000 clones; 84% are singletons and the top ten take 3.5% to 4.5%. The CDR3 has 15 residues. V was clipped by 4 bases and J by 0 bases, with 8 bases between them. Germline V CDR1 and CDR2: SGDLS, YYNGEE.

This TCR was recovered from a woman aged 60-75 years with acute or convalescent COVID-19. This sequence joins TRBV9 and TRBJ2-6; the D is unclear. The sequencing input was peripheral blood. CDR3 loop: CASSPYTSGANVLTF. CDR3 sequence (DNA): TGTGCCAGCAGCCCTTACACCTCTGGGGCCAACGTCCTGACTTTC.